Each of the 28 T cell receptor beta chains below was sequenced from the same sample in a study of blood T cells in healthy people across ages (dated by TCRdb to the mid-2010s). Library generation was performed with 5' RACE. The run used an Illumina HiSeq 2500. A second PCR of 7 to 11 cycles was performed with a sample-barcoded 5' primer and a J-beta primer mix. Using fastp trimming at Q25 and MiXCR clonotype assembly, TCRdb reanalyzed the public sequencing data and kept in-frame beta chains. Each CDR3 protein appears once, grouped with its most common genes and DNA. The sample table holds 630,000 or so distinct CDR3 sequences, of which approximately 30% were seen once. The ten top clones hold 15% to 19% of the sample. The specimen was blood. All receptors come from an elderly woman in good health.

About this clonotype itself: With a much larger clone just one base away, this may be a read error. V is TRBV15 and J is TRBJ2-6, with 10 nucleotides matching TRBD2. The CDR3 spans 15 residues. The V gene's germline CDR1 is LNHNV and CDR2 YYDKDF (reference sequence). DNA for the CDR3: TGTGCCACCGGAGCGGGGGGGCCTGGGGCCAACGTCCGGACTTTC. Residues: CATGAGGPGANVRTF.

As to this clonotype: A single base separates this from a much larger clone, so it may be a read error. The rearrangement joins TRBV9 to TRBJ2-1; TRBD2 might be the D (7 bases). Judging by the DNA end, TRBJ2-7 fits better; the J call may be wrong. The germline V gene encodes CDR1 SGDLS and CDR2 YYNGEE. The CDR3 extends over 18 amino acids. The DNA for the CDR3 is TGTGCCAGCAGCGTCCACGGGCAACGGGGGGCCTCCTACAATGAGCAGTACTTC. As protein: CASSVHGQRGASYNEQYF.

There are many counts of this clonotype. The chain couples TRBV12-5 to TRBJ2-3, with TRBD1 matching 10 bases. The CDR3 contains 15 residues. CDR1 is LGHNT, CDR2 FRNRAP, per germline. V lost 4 bases, J lost 4 bases, and 5 bases stayed unmatched. Here the CDR3 DNA reads TGTGCTAGTGGTTCAGGGACAGGGGTAGCAGATACGCAGTATTTT. Residues: CASGSGTGVADTQYF.

This clonotype was seen many times. This chain connects TRBV5-6 to TRBJ2-1; 10 positions agree with TRBD2. The V and J ends lost 4 bases and 6 bases, in that order; junction bases with no gene match: 7. This CDR3 spans 15 amino acids. Germline-derived CDR1 and CDR2 are SGHDT and YYEEEE. CDR3 coding DNA: TGTGCCAGCAGCCAGGAGCGGGGGGGAATCAATGAGCAGTTCTTC. Residues: CASSQERGGINEQFF.

As to this clonotype: One base away lies a much larger clone, so this may be a sequencing read error. The chain uses TRBV5-1 and TRBJ2-5, with unresolved D. The germline V gene encodes CDR1 SGHRS and CDR2 YFSETQ. The CDR3 length is 13 residues. The germline V and J ends were trimmed by 3 bases and 9 bases, with 15 bases remaining between them. CDR3 protein: CASSYIDGLAQYF. The CDR3, as DNA: TGCGCCAGCAGCTATATCGACGGCTTAGCCCAGTACTTC.

This clonotype was detected ten times or more. The rearrangement joins TRBV5-1 to TRBJ2-7, with TRBD2 identical over 10 bases. This CDR3 has 18 amino acids. Unmatched junction bases numbered 13, after V lost 4 bases and J lost 0 bases. Germline CDR1 is SGHRS and CDR2 is YFSETQ. CDR3 loop: CASSLTSGAGLASYEQYF. The DNA for the CDR3 is TGCGCCAGCAGCCTCACTAGCGGGGCGGGTCTGGCCTCCTACGAGCAGTACTTC.

This clonotype was detected ten times or more. The chain employs TRBV6-1 and TRBJ2-7; 8 nucleotides align to TRBD1. This CDR3 region has 16 residues. Germline loops: CDR1 MNHNS, CDR2 SASEGT. V trimming: 8 bases; J trimming: 2 bases; junction bases outside the gene matches: 14. CDR3 loop: CASDSWTGFSTYEQYF. The CDR3 region has the DNA TGTGCCAGCGATTCCTGGACAGGGTTCTCGACCTACGAGCAGTACTTC.

This clonotype was seen only a few times. The J gene is TRBJ2-7, the V gene TRBV5-1, with 11 bases aligning to TRBD2. The length of the CDR3 is 16 residues. The germline gives CDR1 SGHRS, CDR2 YFSETQ. The trim removed 1 base at V and 7 bases at J, leaving 10 bases unmatched. The CDR3: CASSLISGGVSKEQYF. CDR3 DNA sequence: TGCGCCAGCAGCTTGATTAGCGGGGGGGTTTCAAAAGAGCAGTACTTC.

This clonotype was counted many times. This chain connects TRBV11-2 to TRBJ1-2, with 7 bases fitting TRBD1. Trimming removed 3 bases from V and 2 bases from J; junction bases left unmatched: 3. Germline CDR1 SGHAT, CDR2 FQNNGV. The CDR3 is made up of 14 amino acids. DNA of the CDR3: TGTGCCAGCAGCTTTTCGGGACAGAACTATGGCTACACCTTC. As protein: CASSFSGQNYGYTF.

This chain joins TRBV4-2 and TRBJ2-7; D possibly corresponds to TRBD2 (6 bases). CDR3 size: 15 residues. Germline V CDR1 and CDR2: LGHNA, YNFKEQ. V lost 6 bases and J lost 2, with 17 bases in between. The CDR3 protein is CASSPRLVEAYEQYF. The CDR3 DNA reads TGTGCCAGCAGTCCGCGACTAGTTGAAGCCTACGAGCAGTACTTC.

This clonotype was seen at least ten times. CDR3 in DNA: TGTGCCAGCAGTTTTGGTCCCGGGGAGTACTTC. Translation gives CASSFGPGEYF. The rearrangement uses TRBV28 and TRBJ2-7; D might be TRBD2 (5 bases). V lost 3 bases and J 11 bases, leaving 11 bases between the germline ends. The CDR3 length is 11 residues. Germline V CDR1 and CDR2: MDHEN, SYDVKM.

This clonotype was counted only a few times. V usage is TRBV21-1 and J usage is TRBJ2-7; TRBD1 is the table's D call and was not checked against the DNA. TRBV21-1 is an annotated pseudogene. The CDR3 has 15 amino acids. The CDR3 protein is CASSRGPGGPGEQYF. The CDR3 DNA is TGTGCCAGCAGCAGAGGTCCAGGGGGCCCGGGGGAGCAGTACTTC.

This clonotype was counted between two and nine times. The CDR3 DNA is TGTGCCAGCAGTGCGGGGGGAGCTGGAGGCTACACCTTC. Translated: CASSAGGAGGYTF. This chain joins TRBV2 and TRBJ1-2, with D tentatively TRBD1 (5 bases). Looked up from germline, CDR1 is SNHLY and CDR2 is FYNNEI. V was trimmed by 4 bases and J by 8 bases, leaving 14 bases between them. The CDR3 loop spans 13 amino acids.

This clonotype was observed many times. The genes are TRBV10-3 and TRBJ2-7, with a possible D match to TRBD2 (5 bases). Germline lookup yields CDR1 ENHRY and CDR2 SYGVKD. The CDR3 covers 13 residues. The ends were cut back, 8 bases at V and 3 bases at J, with 14 bases in the middle. CDR3 nucleotides: TGTGCCATCGGCGGACCGGCGGGCTACGAGCAGTACTTC. Residues: CAIGGPAGYEQYF.

This clonotype appeared many times. J is TRBJ2-1 and V is TRBV7-3; 9 nucleotides agree with TRBD2. With V trimmed by 5 bases and J by 0 bases, 8 bases remained unmatched. This CDR3 region has 17 residues. Per the germline V gene, CDR1 is SGHTA and CDR2 is FQGTGA. This CDR3 is CASSPWGSGGSYNEQFF. CDR3 DNA sequence: TGTGCCAGCAGCCCATGGGGTAGCGGGGGCTCCTACAATGAGCAGTTCTTC.

Remarks on this clonotype: Just one base apart from a much larger clone, this may be a read error. This chain uses TRBV29-1 with TRBJ2-1; 7 positions match TRBD2. The CDR3 is 14 amino acids. The V gene's germline CDR1 is SQVTM and CDR2 ANQGSEA. V dropped 3 bases and J dropped 6; count of bases not matched to a gene: 8. CDR3 nucleotide sequence: TGCAGCGTTGAGGGGGGGAAGGCTTGCAATGAGCAGTTCTTC. Its translation: CSVEGGKACNEQFF.

This clonotype was observed a handful of times. CDR3 in amino acids: CASCRWQTQETQYF. The CDR3 coding sequence is TGTGCCAGCTGTCGTTGGCAAACCCAAGAGACCCAGTACTTC. The chain couples TRBV5-4 to TRBJ2-4, with D unclear. The end of the DNA is better explained by TRBJ2-5, so the J call may be wrong. Germline V CDR1 and CDR2: SGHNT, YYREEE (reference sequence). The CDR3 is 14 residues long.

This clonotype was counted at least ten times. V gene TRBV7-2 combines with J gene TRBJ2-7; weak D call: TRBD2 (7 bases). CDR1 is SGHTA and CDR2 is FQGNSA in the germline V gene. The CDR3 runs to 17 residues. V was cut by 2 bases and J by 0 bases, with 17 bases left in between. CDR3 amino acids: CASSLNGRGLSSYEQYF. CDR3 bases: TGTGCCAGCAGCTTAAATGGCAGGGGACTATCCTCCTACGAGCAGTACTTC.

This clonotype was observed many times. This chain uses TRBV30 with TRBJ2-7; 7 nucleotides match TRBD2. V shed 2 bases and J 3 bases; nucleotides not matched to a gene: 4. CDR3 size: 13 residues. Germline lookup yields CDR1 GTSNPN and CDR2 SVGIG (reference sequence). CDR3 nucleotide sequence: TGTGCCTGGAGTCGGCGGGGGATCTACGAGCAGTACTTC. It codes for CAWSRRGIYEQYF.

A remark on this clonotype: This may stem from a read error, because a much larger clone lies one nucleotide away. This chain joins TRBV12-3 or TRBV12-4 and TRBJ2-1; tentatively, D is TRBD2 (7 bases). The CDR3 covers 17 residues. CDR3 coding DNA: TGTGCCTGCAGCCATGGGGGGGCCCAAGGATTGCGGGATGAGCAGTTCTTC. It yields the protein CACSHGGAQGLRDEQFF.

The chain joins TRBV20-1 to TRBJ2-5; D remains ambiguous. The CDR3 runs to 10 residues. From germline, CDR1 is DFQATT and CDR2 SNEGSKA (reference sequence). The ends were cut back, 3 bases at V and 7 bases at J, with 6 bases in the middle. For the CDR3, the DNA is TGCAGTGCTAGGTCCCTGACCCAGTACTTC. It specifies CSARSLTQYF.

Notes on this clonotype: A much larger clone sits a single nucleotide away, making a read error possible. The J gene is TRBJ1-2, the V gene TRBV5-6, with D uncertain. CDR1 is SGHDT, CDR2 YYEEEE, per germline. CDR3 length: 14 residues. This CDR3 is CASSFPDGVYGHTF. Written as DNA, the CDR3 is TGTGCCAGCAGCTTCCCGGACGGAGTCTATGGCCACACCTTC.

Comments on this clonotype: A read error is possible here, since a much larger clone lies one base away. The V and J genes are TRBV4-3 and TRBJ1-2, with 7 bases that match TRBD1. J was trimmed by 8 bases and V by 0 bases; bases with no gene match: 12. This CDR3 region has 16 residues. Germline-derived CDR1 and CDR2 are LGHNA and YSLEER. CDR3 DNA: TGCGCCAGCAGCCAAGACGGGAGGGGGCGGTGTGGAGGCTACACCTTC. It is translated as CASSQDGRGRCGGYTF.

This clonotype was counted many times. This chain uses TRBV6-6 with TRBJ2-7; D not resolved. The V gene's germline CDR1 is MNHNY and CDR2 SVGAGI (reference sequence). Trimming removed 7 bases from V and 0 bases from J, with 10 bases in between. The CDR3 has 13 amino acids. This CDR3 reads CASMGTSSYEQYF. In DNA, the CDR3 is TGTGCCAGCATGGGAACAAGCTCCTACGAGCAGTACTTC.

This clonotype was found a few times. This may come from a read error, since a much larger clone is one base off. The chain has TRBV21-1 and TRBJ2-5; the D call in the table, TRBD2, was not verified against the DNA. TRBV21-1 is a pseudogene. This CDR3 comprises 14 residues. The chain's CDR3 is CASAGLGYYNEQYF. The CDR3 DNA is TGTGCCAGCGCGGGACTAGGATACTACAATGAGCAGTACTTC.

This clonotype has at least ten counts. The rearrangement uses TRBV5-1 and TRBJ1-1, with D possibly matching TRBD1 (6 bases). V shed 0 bases and J shed 2 bases, with 8 bases lying between them. This CDR3 comprises 14 residues. Per germline, CDR1 SGHRS and CDR2 YFSETQ. The CDR3 DNA is TGCGCCAGCAGCTTGGGAGGGACAAACACTGAAGCTTTCTTT. Protein: CASSLGGTNTEAFF. The variable domain in full, completed from reference TRBV5-1 and TRBJ1-1, reads KAGVTQTPRYLIKTRGQQVTLSCSPISGHRSVSWYQQTPGQGLQFLFEYFSETQRNKGNFPGRFSGRQFSNSRSEMNVSTLELGDSALYLCASSLGGTNTEAFFGQGTRLTVV.

The chain combines TRBV29-1 with TRBJ1-1; the match to TRBD1 covers 8 bases. Trimming at V came to 7 bases and at J to 0 bases, leaving 10 bases not matched to a gene. Per germline, CDR1 SQVTM and CDR2 ANQGSEA. The CDR3 is 15 residues long. The DNA of the CDR3 is TGCAGCGGAAGGGCAGGGGGCGCGATGAACACTGAAGCTTTCTTT. Protein product: CSGRAGGAMNTEAFF. The full variable domain, rest sourced from reference TRBV29-1 and TRBJ1-1, is SAVISQKPSRDICQRGTSLTIQCQVDSQVTMMFWYRQQPGQSLTLIATANQGSEATYESGFVIDKFPISRPNLTFSTLTVSNMSPEDSSIYLCSGRAGGAMNTEAFFGQGTRLTVV.

A few counts support this clonotype. Relative to the germline gene, one junction end is altered; a read error may explain this. The gene calls are TRBV7-2 and TRBJ1-6; 9 bases are a match to TRBD1. Germline CDR1 reads SGHTA; CDR2 reads FQGNSA. This CDR3 spans 15 amino acids. CDR3 in DNA: TGTGCCAGCAGCTACAGGGGGCAAGTCTCTTCACCCCCCCACTTT. Protein sequence: CASSYRGQVSSPPHF.